This T cell receptor (beta chain) was identified during a study of cytomegalovirus exposure and HLA in healthy donors. Findings and limits, study-wide: Researchers counted 150 to 200 TCR beta chains as cytomegalovirus-associated. Reported findings show TCR beta sequences accurately forecast HLA-A and HLA-B alleles in most subjects.

Unrecorded immune exposure was likely among donors, who were nominally healthy when sampled. CDR3 size: 14 residues. Germline V gene lookup returns CDR1 SGHVS and CDR2 FNYEAQ. Trimming left V 4 bases short and J 0 bases short, with 9 bases between. A note on this clone: The antigen is unknown.

Vbeta (60) and Jbeta (13) primers were used in the PCR. The method was immunoSEQ multiplex PCR; TCRdb's version includes in-frame clones alone and lacks a portion of them. The sample includes some 220,000 clones, around 84% of them seen just once. This TCR came from a girl aged 2 to 10 in good health and CMV-seronegative. V is TRBV7-6 and J is TRBJ1-1; D ambiguous. The sample consisted of PBMCs. CDR3 region: CASSSGLLNTEAFF. The DNA of the CDR3 is TGTGCCAGCAGCTCTGGACTTTTGAACACTGAAGCTTTCTTT.